These 17 T cell receptor beta chains came from one sample sequenced in a study of lymphopenia after photon versus proton radiotherapy. Some clones are missing from TCRdb's copy, which holds only in-frame ones; the method was immunoSEQ multiplex PCR. The data contain around 20,000 clones, around 89% of them seen just once; the ten biggest clones take up around 10%. The starting material was peripheral blood, obtained from a patient treated with proton-based radiotherapy. Receptors were obtained from a man older than 75 with esophageal cancer.

The V gene is TRBV4-1, the J gene TRBJ1-2, with D possibly matching TRBD1 (5 bases). Germline V gene lookup returns CDR1 MGHRA and CDR2 YSYEKL. Trimming removed 1 base at V and 4 bases at J, with 16 bases between. The CDR3 runs to 16 residues. CDR3 DNA: TGCGCCAGCAGCCAAGTTGGAAGGGGCCGACTCTATGGCTACACCTTC. This sequence encodes CASSQVGRGRLYGYTF.

The V and J genes are TRBV2 and TRBJ2-1, with D uncertain. The germline gives CDR1 SNHLY, CDR2 FYNNEI. The CDR3 runs to 14 residues. The V and J ends lost 8 bases and 2 bases respectively, with 13 bases between them. The CDR3 protein is CASESRLPYNEQFF. The CDR3 DNA reads as TGTGCCAGCGAAAGTCGACTTCCCTACAATGAGCAGTTCTTC.

The rearrangement links TRBV6-5 to TRBJ2-7; D remains ambiguous. V was trimmed by 0 bases and J by 3 bases, leaving 6 bases between them. This CDR3 is built from 13 residues. CDR1 and CDR2 (germline): MNHEY, SVGAGI. CDR3 bases: TGTGCCAGCAGTTACTCGGTCGGCTACGAGCAGTACTTC. Amino acids: CASSYSVGYEQYF.

This clone was seen only once. The chain uses TRBV9 and TRBJ2-5; D is uncertain. Trimming shortened V by 0 bases and J by 5 bases, and 8 bases separated the two germline ends. CDR3 length: 13 residues. Germline V gives CDR1 SGDLS, CDR2 YYNGEE. The CDR3 DNA follows: TGTGCCAGCAGCGTAGTAGGGCTGGAGACCCAGTACTTC. As protein: CASSVVGLETQYF.

This rearrangement joins TRBV4-1 to TRBJ1-2, with D hard to call. The ends were cut back, 4 bases at V and 8 bases at J, with 17 bases in the middle. The CDR3 has 14 amino acids. Germline lookup yields CDR1 MGHRA and CDR2 YSYEKL. CDR3 amino acids: CASSPTLWSGGYTF. CDR3 in DNA: TGCGCCAGCAGCCCAACCCTCTGGTCTGGCGGCTACACCTTC.

The chain couples TRBV9 to TRBJ2-5; D is tentatively TRBD1 or TRBD2 (5 bases each). The length of the CDR3 is 16 residues. Germline V CDR1 and CDR2: SGDLS, YYNGEE. V was pared by 0 bases and J by 1 base, with 13 bases between. CDR3 bases: TGTGCCAGCAGCGTAGGATTGGCAGGGACCCAAGAGACCCAGTACTTC. This encodes CASSVGLAGTQETQYF.

The V gene is TRBV2, the J gene TRBJ1-6; the match to TRBD1 covers 7 bases. Per germline, CDR1 SNHLY and CDR2 FYNNEI. The CDR3 consists of 14 residues. With 2 bases clipped from V and 10 bases from J, the junction kept 5 bases outside the gene matches. The CDR3 sequence: CASSEQGGGSPLHF. In DNA, the CDR3 is TGTGCCAGCAGTGAACAGGGGGGAGGCTCACCCCTCCACTTT.

The rearrangement links TRBV18 to TRBJ1-1; D remains ambiguous. The CDR3 is 16 residues long. Germline V CDR1 and CDR2: KGHSH, LQKENI. The V and J ends lost 0 bases and 5 bases respectively, with 16 bases between them. As DNA, the CDR3 is TGTGCCAGCTCACCACCGGCCTCCCCCCGAGGAACTGAAGCTTTCTTT. Translated: CASSPPASPRGTEAFF.

This chain joins TRBV7-2 and TRBJ1-1; D not resolved. The germline V gene has CDR1 SGHTA and CDR2 FQGNSA. The CDR3 is 16 amino acids. The V gene lost 1 base and the J gene lost 11 bases, with 23 bases spanning the gap. This CDR3 reads CASSLVIWPGPDEAFF. CDR3 nucleotides: TGTGCCAGCAGCTTAGTAATATGGCCAGGCCCCGATGAGGCTTTCTTT.

V and J are TRBV28 and TRBJ1-1, with D possibly TRBD1 on 5 matching bases. Germline V lookup: CDR1 MDHEN, CDR2 SYDVKM. The V gene lost 5 bases and the J gene lost 1 base, with 8 bases spanning the gap. The CDR3 contains 13 residues. CDR3: CASSLGGNTEAFF. The CDR3 bases are TGTGCCAGCAGTCTCGGGGGGAACACTGAAGCTTTCTTT.

The V call is TRBV5-5, the J call TRBJ1-1; TRBD1 agrees at 9 bases. Germline CDR1 and CDR2: SGHKS and YYEKEE (reference sequence). This CDR3 is 15 amino acids long. Losses at the gene ends were 5 bases for V and 4 bases for J; bases not matched to a gene: 9. The CDR3: CASSLPGQGGTEAFF. The CDR3 DNA reads as TGTGCCAGCAGTCTACCGGGACAGGGTGGCACTGAAGCTTTCTTT.

The chain is built from TRBV4-3 and TRBJ1-1; TRBD1 aligns across 9 bases. The trim removed 4 bases at V and 4 bases at J, leaving 7 bases unmatched. Germline lookup yields CDR1 LGHNA and CDR2 YSLEER. The CDR3 sequence is 15 residues long. The CDR3 region is CASSLYRGLGTEAFF. In nucleotides, the CDR3 is TGCGCCAGCAGCCTATACAGGGGGCTCGGCACTGAAGCTTTCTTT.

The V gene is TRBV11-2, the J gene TRBJ1-3; no reliable D call. Germline loops: CDR1 SGHAT, CDR2 FQNNGV. The CDR3 totals 16 residues. Trimming removed 1 base at V and 0 bases at J, with 10 bases between. Written as DNA, the CDR3 is TGTGCCAGCAGCTTAGGACGCAGTTTCTCTGGAAACACCATATATTTT. Protein product: CASSLGRSFSGNTIYF.

This chain joins TRBV2 and TRBJ1-2; 9 bases are a match to TRBD1. Germline assignment: CDR1 SNHLY and CDR2 FYNNEI. The trim removed 6 bases at V and 4 bases at J, leaving 15 bases unmatched. The CDR3 contains 17 residues. CDR3 nucleotide sequence: TGTGCCAGCAGGACGACAGGGGGAAGGGGAAGGGCCTATGGCTACACCTTC. Protein sequence: CASRTTGGRGRAYGYTF.

Only one count was recorded for this clone. The gene calls are TRBV19 and TRBJ2-7; D gene unclear. Trimming removed 7 bases at V and 2 bases at J, with 12 bases between. The CDR3 is made up of 13 amino acids. CDR1 and CDR2 from the germline V gene are LNHDA and SQIVND (reference sequence). CDR3 protein: CASTDSPPYEQYF. In nucleotides, the CDR3 is TGTGCCAGTACCGATTCCCCCCCCTACGAGCAGTACTTC. Variable domain in full (rest from reference TRBV19 and TRBJ2-7): DGGITQSPKYLFRKEGQNVTLSCEQNLNHDAMYWYRQDPGQGLRLIYYSQIVNDFQKGDIAEGYSVSREKKESFPLTVTSAQKNPTAFYLCASTDSPPYEQYFGPGTRLTVT.

The chain joins TRBV7-9 to TRBJ1-2, with 10 bases lining up with TRBD1. Germline CDR1 and CDR2: SEHNR and FQNEAQ (reference sequence). The CDR3 runs to 15 residues. V lost 5 bases, J lost 4 bases, and 7 bases stayed unmatched. CDR3 sequence: CASSTRQGAGYGYTF. CDR3 in DNA: TGTGCCAGCAGCACCCGACAGGGGGCGGGCTATGGCTACACCTTC. Full variable domain (missing parts from reference TRBV7-9 and TRBJ1-2): DTGVSQNPRHKITKRGQNVTFRCDPISEHNRLYWYRQTLGQGPEFLTYFQNEAQLEKSRLLSDRFSAERPKGSFSTLEIQRTEQGDSAMYLCASSTRQGAGYGYTFGSGTRLTVV.

V gene TRBV6-5 combines with J gene TRBJ2-7; 11 positions match TRBD2. The CDR3 spans 16 residues. Germline trimming cut 0 bases from V and 2 bases from J; bases unmatched to any gene: 3. Germline V gene data show CDR1 as MNHEY and CDR2 as SVGAGI. As DNA, the CDR3 is TGTGCCAGCAGTTACTCGCCTAGCGGGAGGCCCTACGAGCAGTACTTC. Amino acid sequence: CASSYSPSGRPYEQYF.